These 7 T cell receptor beta chains came from one sample sequenced in a study of blood T cell repertoires in COVID-19. Sequencing was performed with immunoSEQ multiplex PCR; in TCRdb, only in-frame clones are kept and a portion is missing. The sample has about 290,000 clones, about 85% seen once; the top ten hold around 4.1%. The sample consisted of peripheral blood. These receptor sequences come from a woman aged 45-65 years with active or convalescent COVID-19.

The chain has TRBV5-4 and TRBJ2-5, with 9 bases lining up with TRBD1. J was trimmed by 2 bases and V by 1 base; bases with no gene match: 3. The germline V gene has CDR1 SGHNT and CDR2 YYREEE (reference sequence). The CDR3 runs 15 residues. The CDR3 sequence: CASSLNRGQQETQYF. As DNA, the CDR3 is TGTGCCAGCAGCTTGAACAGGGGGCAACAAGAGACCCAGTACTTC.

The rearrangement links TRBV2 to TRBJ2-7; maybe TRBD1 (5 bases). Germline assignment: CDR1 SNHLY and CDR2 FYNNEI. V lost 5 bases and J lost 7, with 12 bases in between. The CDR3 totals 12 residues. For the CDR3, the DNA is TGTGCCAGCAGTACTCAGGGATGGGAGCAGTACTTC. It specifies CASSTQGWEQYF.

The chain recombines TRBV11-3 with TRBJ2-2; 7 bases are a match to TRBD1. J was trimmed by 8 bases and V by 0 bases; bases with no gene match: 6. Germline values: CDR1 SGHNT, CDR2 YENEEA. The length of the CDR3 is 15 residues. CDR3 region: CASSLDRTGSGELFF. The CDR3 DNA reads as TGTGCCAGCAGCTTAGATAGGACAGGCTCGGGGGAGCTGTTTTTT.

This clone was recorded once. In nucleotides, the CDR3 is TGCGCCAGCAGCTTGGCTTCAGGGTCGCACTACGAGCAGTACTTC. Residues: CASSLASGSHYEQYF. The chain links TRBV5-1 to TRBJ2-7, with D maybe TRBD1 (5 bases). Trimming cost V 0 bases and J 3 bases, with 13 bases left between them. The CDR3 covers 15 residues. Germline CDR1 and CDR2: SGHRS and YFSETQ.

As concerns this clone: This clone may be a read error of a much larger clone one base away. V usage is TRBV5-5 and J usage is TRBJ2-5, with 8 positions matching TRBD2. Germline V CDR1 and CDR2: SGHKS, YYEKEE (reference sequence). Trimming cost V 4 bases and J 3 bases; bases outside gene matches: 2. The CDR3 spans 13 residues. The CDR3 nucleotides read TGTGCCAGCAGCATTAGCGGGAAAGAGACCCAGTACTTC. It translates to CASSISGKETQYF. Using reference TRBV5-5 and TRBJ2-5 for the parts outside the CDR3, the full variable domain is DAGVTQSPTHLIKTRGQQVTLRCSPISGHKSVSWYQQVLGQGPQFIFQYYEKEERGRGNFPDRFSARQFPNYSSELNVNALLLGDSALYLCASSISGKETQYFGPGTRLLVL.

Concerning this clone: Additional DNA sequences in this sample encode the identical CDR3. J is TRBJ2-7 and V is TRBV12-3 or TRBV12-4; 7 nucleotides match TRBD1. This CDR3 comprises 13 residues. V shed 4 bases and J 6 bases; nucleotides not matched to a gene: 6. The CDR3 DNA sequence: TGTGCCAGCAGTTCTAACAGGGGCGGCGAGCAGTACTTC. It codes for CASSSNRGGEQYF.

The V gene is TRBV7-3, the J gene TRBJ1-6; D is undetermined. The V and J ends lost 5 bases and 13 bases respectively, with 18 bases between them. The CDR3 sequence is 14 residues long. In germline, CDR1 is SGHTA, CDR2 FQGTGA. The CDR3 sequence is CASSRGGNSSPLHF. The CDR3 nucleotides are TGTGCCAGCAGCCGGGGTGGGAATTCATCCCCCCTCCACTTT.